Shown below are 28 T cell receptor beta chains from a single sample sequenced in a study of T cells expressing NK-cell markers. TCRdb processed the 5' RACE reads again and assigns one entry to each CDR3 protein, with no DNA. This repertoire includes 400,000 to 550,000 distinct CDR3 sequences. The specimen sequenced was blood T cells: a sorted CD56 or NKG2C T cell subset, CD4+ or CD8+ T cells, or bulk PBMC T cells (not recorded which). The origin of the receptors is a woman aged 18 to 75 in good health.

The V and J genes are TRBV20-1 and TRBJ1-5; there is no DNA to check the TCRdb D call of TRBD1. In germline, CDR1 is DFQATT, CDR2 SNEGSKA (reference sequence). The CDR3 extends over 12 amino acids. CDR3 amino acids: CSAKQGSQPQHF.

V and J are TRBV29-1 and TRBJ2-7; checking the TCRdb D call of TRBD1 is not possible without DNA. CDR1 is SQVTM, CDR2 ANQGSEA, per germline. The CDR3 has 14 amino acids. The CDR3 protein is CSVERTGELYEQYF.

This chain uses TRBV6-5 with TRBJ1-1; there is no DNA to check the TCRdb D call of TRBD1. The CDR3 spans 13 residues. CDR1 and CDR2 from the germline V gene are MNHEY and SVGAGI. The CDR3 region is CASSYGKTGEAFF.

The V and J genes are TRBV5-6 and TRBJ2-2; absent DNA, TCRdb's TRBD2 call cannot be checked. Germline CDR1 reads SGHDT; CDR2 reads YYEEEE. This CDR3 is 18 amino acids long. The CDR3 reads CASHRDLLAGRNTGELFF.

This chain links TRBV7-2 with TRBJ1-2; TCRdb's assignment of TRBD1 cannot be checked, as there is no DNA. CDR1 is SGHTA and CDR2 is FQGNSA in the germline V gene. The CDR3 consists of 14 residues. The CDR3 is CASSPNRGLGGYTF.

The gene calls are TRBV19 and TRBJ1-5. The germline V gene encodes CDR1 LNHDA and CDR2 SQIVND (reference sequence). The CDR3 contains 13 residues. CDR3 loop: CASSSTPNQPQHF.

The CDR3 region is CASSIGFAGGGKETQYF. The chain carries TRBV7-9 and TRBJ2-5; TCRdb's D call of TRBD2 is untestable without DNA. Germline CDR1 and CDR2: SEHNR and FQNEAQ (reference sequence). The CDR3 totals 17 residues.

The genes are TRBV29-1 and TRBJ2-1; TCRdb's D call of TRBD2 is untestable without DNA. The CDR3 covers 14 residues. The germline V gene encodes CDR1 SQVTM and CDR2 ANQGSEA. CDR3 loop: CSVETSGNYNEQFF.

The chain couples TRBV4-2 to TRBJ2-7. The CDR3 runs to 15 residues. Germline CDR1 reads LGHNA; CDR2 reads YNFKEQ. CDR3 residues: CASSQDQGSPYEQYF.

The chain has TRBV12-3 or TRBV12-4 and TRBJ2-2; TCRdb indicates TRBD1, and absent DNA this call remains unverified. The length of the CDR3 is 16 residues. The CDR3 reads CASSRTDRGRTGELFF.

The genes are TRBV20-1 and TRBJ1-3; checking the TCRdb D call of TRBD1 is not possible without DNA. The CDR3 runs to 16 residues. Germline assignment: CDR1 DFQATT and CDR2 SNEGSKA (reference sequence). CDR3: CSAWDRASDSGNTIYF.

The chain links TRBV29-1 to TRBJ2-1; with no DNA, the TCRdb D assignment of TRBD2 cannot be verified. The CDR3 sequence is 13 residues long. CDR1 and CDR2 (germline): SQVTM, ANQGSEA. CDR3 region: CSAERGGGNEQFF.

The chain links TRBV5-1 to TRBJ1-1. The CDR3 sequence is 13 residues long. CDR1 is SGHRS and CDR2 is YFSETQ in the germline V gene. This chain's CDR3 is CASSLVMGTEAFF.

This chain links TRBV12-3 or TRBV12-4 with TRBJ1-3. The CDR3 is 15 amino acids. Here the CDR3 reads CASPPGPNPGNTIYF.

The chain couples TRBV20-1 to TRBJ2-2; TCRdb names TRBD2, which stays unverified in the absence of DNA. Germline assignment: CDR1 DFQATT and CDR2 SNEGSKA (reference sequence). The CDR3 is 15 residues long. The CDR3 here is CSARNSGGNTGELFF.

The V gene is TRBV4-2, the J gene TRBJ2-1; lacking DNA, the TRBD2 call made by TCRdb goes unchecked. This CDR3 has 17 residues. The germline gives CDR1 LGHNA, CDR2 YNFKEQ. The CDR3: CASSQDTGLADYNEQFF.

The rearrangement joins TRBV12-3 or TRBV12-4 to TRBJ1-6. This CDR3 is 14 amino acids long. The CDR3 here is CASSPGSYNSPLHF.

The chain joins TRBV18 to TRBJ2-1. Looked up from germline, CDR1 is KGHSH and CDR2 is LQKENI. This CDR3 has 13 amino acids. CDR3: CASSPARQVEQFF.

The V and J genes are TRBV3-1 and TRBJ1-1. The CDR3 spans 13 residues. Germline CDR1 reads LGHDT; CDR2 reads YNNKEL (reference sequence). The CDR3 spells CASSQDPATEAFF.

The rearrangement uses TRBV20-1 and TRBJ2-3; TCRdb returns TRBD2, unconfirmable since there is no DNA. Germline assignment: CDR1 DFQATT and CDR2 SNEGSKA (reference sequence). This CDR3 region has 15 residues. The chain's CDR3 is CSARASGRVTDTQYF.

The CDR3 spells CASSLRGLRNTIYF. The chain combines TRBV7-8 with TRBJ1-3. Germline loops: CDR1 SGHVS, CDR2 FQNEAQ. The CDR3 is 14 amino acids. The complete variable domain, with remaining parts taken from reference TRBV7-8 and TRBJ1-3, reads GAGVSQSPRYKVAKRGQDVALRCDPISGHVSLFWYQQALGQGPEFLTYFQNEAQLDKSGLPSDRFFAERPEGSVSTLKIQRTQQEDSAVYLCASSLRGLRNTIYFGEGSWLTVV.

V and J are TRBV21-1 and TRBJ2-1; the D call of TRBD2 rests on TCRdb alone, since no DNA is present to check it. TRBV21-1 corresponds to a pseudogene. This CDR3 region has 16 residues. The CDR3 region is CASSDHSGGAPNEQFF.

The genes are TRBV20-1 and TRBJ2-3; the D call of TRBD2 rests on TCRdb alone, since no DNA is present to check it. This CDR3 comprises 18 residues. CDR1 is DFQATT, CDR2 SNEGSKA, per germline (reference sequence). The CDR3 here is CSARGLAGGQESTDTQYF.

The chain employs TRBV14 and TRBJ2-7; the D gene TCRdb calls, TRBD1, cannot be checked with no DNA. Looked up from germline, CDR1 is SGHDN and CDR2 is FVKESK. This CDR3 is 17 amino acids long. This chain's CDR3 is CASSQDPGTGGLYEQYF. Looking up the rest from reference TRBV14 and TRBJ2-7 gives the full variable domain: EAGVTQFPSHSVIEKGQTVTLRCDPISGHDNLYWYRRVMGKEIKFLLHFVKESKQDESGMPNNRFLAERTGGTYSTLKVQPAELEDSGVYFCASSQDPGTGGLYEQYFGPGTRLTVT.

CDR3 loop: CASSSLETQYF. This chain joins TRBV11-2 and TRBJ2-5. The CDR3 extends over 11 amino acids. CDR1 SGHAT and CDR2 FQNNGV come from the germline V gene.

V is TRBV6-1 and J is TRBJ1-1; absent DNA, TCRdb's TRBD1 call cannot be checked. This CDR3 contains 16 residues. From germline, CDR1 is MNHNS and CDR2 SASEGT. The CDR3 is CASSATPGTGNTEAFF.

The chain combines TRBV12-3 or TRBV12-4 with TRBJ2-7. This CDR3 has 14 amino acids. CDR3 loop: CASSLGGGSYEQYF.

The chain recombines TRBV6-6 with TRBJ2-7. CDR3 length: 13 amino acids. Germline values: CDR1 MNHNY, CDR2 SVGAGI (reference sequence). The CDR3 spells CASSYERDYEQYF.